This T cell receptor (beta chain) came from a study of response to subunit inactivated influenza vaccine. The sample holds a few counts of this clonotype. The V and J ends lost 0 bases and 8 bases respectively, with 16 bases between them. The V gene's germline CDR1 is LGHNA and CDR2 YNFKEQ. This CDR3 has 15 residues. TCRdb recomputed calls from the RT-PCR reads with MiXCR, one row per CDR3 protein. Counted here are more than 500,000 distinct CDR3 sequences, approximately 10% occurring once; the ten biggest clones make up approximately 11%. These same records also appear under a second study, on T cells expressing NK-cell markers. That work adds: TCR beta cDNA was made by 5'RACE template switching with UMIs. In several donors, dominant clonotypes made up about 25-60.1% of CD3+CD56-NKG2C+ cells.

This specimen consisted of PBMCs from blood, obtained on the day of vaccination. This receptor was taken from a man aged 50-59 years who received an inactivated influenza vaccine. The chain couples TRBV4-2 to TRBJ1-2, with a weak D call TRBD1 (5 bases). CDR3 amino acids: CASSQEVIGAGGYTF. The DNA for the CDR3 is TGTGCCAGCAGCCAAGAGGTAATCGGGGCTGGAGGCTACACCTTC.